Listed below are T cell receptor beta chains from one sample, sequenced in a study of blood T cells in healthy people across ages. TCRdb re-analysed the 5' RACE reads in MiXCR, keeping a single row per CDR3 protein. The table lists roughly 800,000 distinct CDR3 sequences, around a quarter of them singletons. The sample was also linked to a second study, of T cells of mothers and their children.

Sequences were obtained from blood. The receptors were sampled from a boy aged 10-17 years in good health. Each CDR3 is given with its conserved first and last residue. A D gene is named only where the DNA matches it firmly. A clone size is listed for some rows: how often the clone was seen (once, few, many), or a class if it is expanded.

cdr3_nt: TGTGCCAGCAGTGAAGTCGGGGAGCAGTACTTC; cdr3_aa: CASSEVGEQYF; v_call: TRBV2; j_call: TRBJ2-7; clone_size: many; d_call: .
cdr3_nt: TGTGCCAGCAGCCAAGATGGGTTAGCGGGAGACAATGAGCAGTTCTTC; cdr3_aa: CASSQDGLAGDNEQFF; v_call: TRBV4-2; j_call: TRBJ2-1; clone_size: few; d_call: TRBD2
cdr3_nt: TGTGCCAGCAGCCCCTGGACTAGCCTTGTTGATACGCAGTATTTT; cdr3_aa: CASSPWTSLVDTQYF; v_call: TRBV7-9; j_call: TRBJ2-3; clone_size: .; d_call: TRBD2
cdr3_nt: TGCAGTGCTAGAGGACTCCAAGAGACCCAGTACTTC; cdr3_aa: CSARGLQETQYF; v_call: TRBV20-1; j_call: TRBJ2-5; clone_size: .; d_call: .
cdr3_nt: TGCAGTGCTACCAGGACAGGGGGACGGGATACGCAGTATTTT; cdr3_aa: CSATRTGGRDTQYF; v_call: TRBV20-1; j_call: TRBJ2-3; clone_size: few; d_call: TRBD1
cdr3_nt: TGCAGCGTCACTCCGGGACTAGCGGATCCTTTTTCCTACAATGAGCAGTTCTTC; cdr3_aa: CSVTPGLADPFSYNEQFF; v_call: TRBV29-1; j_call: TRBJ2-1; clone_size: .; d_call: TRBD2
cdr3_nt: TGCAGTGCTAATCCCGATGGGGGTCCTGAAGAGACCCAGTACTTC; cdr3_aa: CSANPDGGPEETQYF; v_call: TRBV20-1; j_call: TRBJ2-5; clone_size: few; d_call: .
cdr3_nt: TGTGCCACAACGAAACGGGAGTCCGGGAACACCATATATTTT; cdr3_aa: CATTKRESGNTIYF; v_call: TRBV6-6; j_call: TRBJ1-3; clone_size: few; d_call: .
cdr3_nt: TGTGCCAGCAGTTTACAAGCGGGCTACGAGCAGTACTTC; cdr3_aa: CASSLQAGYEQYF; v_call: TRBV27; j_call: TRBJ2-7; clone_size: .; d_call: .
cdr3_nt: TGCGCCAGCAGCCGACTAGCGGAAGGGGGCCGGGAGACCCAGTACTTC; cdr3_aa: CASSRLAEGGRETQYF; v_call: TRBV4-1; j_call: TRBJ2-5; clone_size: .; d_call: TRBD2
cdr3_nt: TGTGCCAGTGGCGACAACTCCTACGAGCAGTACTTC; cdr3_aa: CASGDNSYEQYF; v_call: TRBV27; j_call: TRBJ2-7; clone_size: .; d_call: .